This paragraph reports one T cell receptor (beta chain). What it recognizes is unknown. Sequencing was limited to surgery cases with top T cell transcript signatures in brain tissue. Pre-surgery treatment included at least one anti-epileptic drug. The data stem from a study of brain T cells in children with intractable seizures. Whole-study results and caveats: Patients' HCMV serostatus was unknown; virus specificity rests on CDR3 similarity alone.

The protocol was immunoSEQ multiplex PCR, while the TCRdb copy is restricted to in-frame clones and leaves out a portion. The sample carries just under 65,000 clones, more than 95% recorded once. Germline CDR1 LNHDA, CDR2 SQIVND (reference sequence). This CDR3 is built from 13 residues. Trimming cost V 8 bases and J 0 bases, with 9 bases left between them. This TCR came from a boy in the first two years of life with focal cortical dysplasia and intractable seizures. The chain combines TRBV19 with TRBJ2-3; possible D gene TRBD2, 5 bases. The sequencing used peripheral blood, collected at surgery. The CDR3 spells CASRGKSTDTQYF. In DNA form, the CDR3 reads TGTGCCAGTCGAGGGAAGAGCACAGATACGCAGTATTTT.